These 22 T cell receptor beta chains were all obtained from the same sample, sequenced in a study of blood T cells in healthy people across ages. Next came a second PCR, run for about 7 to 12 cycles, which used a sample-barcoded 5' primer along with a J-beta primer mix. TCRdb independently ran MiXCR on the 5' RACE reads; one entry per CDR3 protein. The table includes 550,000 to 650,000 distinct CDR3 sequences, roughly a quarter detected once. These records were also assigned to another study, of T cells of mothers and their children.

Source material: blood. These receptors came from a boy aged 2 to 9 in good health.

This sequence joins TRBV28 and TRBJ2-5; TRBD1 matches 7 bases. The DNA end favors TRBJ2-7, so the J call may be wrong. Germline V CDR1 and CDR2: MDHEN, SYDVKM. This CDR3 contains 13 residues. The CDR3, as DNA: TGTGCCAGCAGTTCGTCACAGGGGAACGAGCAGTACTTC. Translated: CASSSSQGNEQYF.

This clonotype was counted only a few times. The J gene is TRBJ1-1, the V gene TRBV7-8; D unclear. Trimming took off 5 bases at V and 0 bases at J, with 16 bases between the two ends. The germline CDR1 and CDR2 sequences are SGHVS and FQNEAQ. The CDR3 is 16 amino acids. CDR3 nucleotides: TGTGCCAGCAGCCCGACCGTCGAAGTCATGAACACTGAAGCTTTCTTT. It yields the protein CASSPTVEVMNTEAFF.

CDR3 DNA sequence: TGTGCCAGCAGCTTGCTCGCAACGAACATTCAGTACTTC. Translation gives CASSLLATNIQYF. The chain uses TRBV7-9 and TRBJ2-4; D gene unclear. Per the germline V gene, CDR1 is SEHNR and CDR2 is FQNEAQ (reference sequence). V lost 3 bases and J lost 7, with 10 bases in between. CDR3 length: 13 amino acids.

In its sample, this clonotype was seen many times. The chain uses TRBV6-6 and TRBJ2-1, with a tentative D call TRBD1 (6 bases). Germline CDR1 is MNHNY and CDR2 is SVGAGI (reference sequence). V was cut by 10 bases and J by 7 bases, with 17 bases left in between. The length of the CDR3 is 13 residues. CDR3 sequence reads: CAIGLSQGNEQFF. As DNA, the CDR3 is TGTGCCATCGGCCTTTCCCAGGGGAATGAGCAGTTCTTC.

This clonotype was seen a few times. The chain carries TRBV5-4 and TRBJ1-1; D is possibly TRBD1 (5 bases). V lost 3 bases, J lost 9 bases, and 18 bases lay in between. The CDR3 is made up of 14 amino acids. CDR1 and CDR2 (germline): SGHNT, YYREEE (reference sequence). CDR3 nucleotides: TGTGCCAGCAGCTGGGCGGGGGAATCGGTGAAAGCTTTCTTT. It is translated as CASSWAGESVKAFF. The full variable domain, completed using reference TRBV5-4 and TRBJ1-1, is ETGVTQSPTHLIKTRGQQVTLRCSSQSGHNTVSWYQQALGQGPQFIFQYYREEENGRGNFPPRFSGLQFPNYSSELNVNALELDDSALYLCASSWAGESVKAFFGQGTRLTVV.

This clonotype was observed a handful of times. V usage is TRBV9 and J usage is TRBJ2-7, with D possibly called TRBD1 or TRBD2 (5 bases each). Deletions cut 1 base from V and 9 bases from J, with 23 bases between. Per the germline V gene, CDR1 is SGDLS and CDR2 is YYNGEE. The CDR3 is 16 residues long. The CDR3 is CASSVSGSGFRSGQYF. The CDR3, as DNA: TGTGCCAGCAGCGTATCAGGGAGCGGCTTTCGGAGTGGGCAGTACTTC.

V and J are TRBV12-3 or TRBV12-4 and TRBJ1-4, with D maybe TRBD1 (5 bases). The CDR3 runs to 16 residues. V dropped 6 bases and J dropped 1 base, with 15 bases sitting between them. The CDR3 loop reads CASSPLPGRTNEKLFF. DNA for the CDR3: TGTGCCAGCAGCCCCCTCCCAGGGAGAACTAATGAAAAACTGTTTTTT.

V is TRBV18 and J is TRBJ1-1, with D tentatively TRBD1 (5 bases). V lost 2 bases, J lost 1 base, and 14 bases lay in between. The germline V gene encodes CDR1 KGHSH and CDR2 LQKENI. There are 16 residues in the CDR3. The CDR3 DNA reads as TGTGCCAGCTCACCAGGGGGGAGACACAAGAACACTGAAGCTTTCTTT. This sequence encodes CASSPGGRHKNTEAFF.

CDR3 bases: TGTGCCAGCAGTTCGGAAGGAGGAGCAGGGGGAAACACCATATATTTT. Encoded protein: CASSSEGGAGGNTIYF. V is TRBV6-5 and J is TRBJ1-3; weak D call: TRBD1 (5 bases). The CDR3 has 16 amino acids. Germline loops: CDR1 MNHEY, CDR2 SVGAGI. Trimming took 4 bases from V and 4 from J, leaving 17 bases between them.

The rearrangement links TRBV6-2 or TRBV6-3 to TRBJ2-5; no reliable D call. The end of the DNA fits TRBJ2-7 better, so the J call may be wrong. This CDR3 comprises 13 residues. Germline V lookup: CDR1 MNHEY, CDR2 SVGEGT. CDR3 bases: TGTGCCAGCAGTTACCCGGCTTCCTACGAGCAGTACTTC. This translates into CASSYPASYEQYF.

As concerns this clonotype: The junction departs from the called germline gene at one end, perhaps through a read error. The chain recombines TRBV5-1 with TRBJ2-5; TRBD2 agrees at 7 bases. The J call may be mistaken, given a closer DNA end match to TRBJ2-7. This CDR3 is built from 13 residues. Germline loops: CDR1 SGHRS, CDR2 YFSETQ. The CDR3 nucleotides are TGCGCCGGCAGCCCTTCGGGAGGCAGCGAGCAGTACTTC. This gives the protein CAGSPSGGSEQYF.

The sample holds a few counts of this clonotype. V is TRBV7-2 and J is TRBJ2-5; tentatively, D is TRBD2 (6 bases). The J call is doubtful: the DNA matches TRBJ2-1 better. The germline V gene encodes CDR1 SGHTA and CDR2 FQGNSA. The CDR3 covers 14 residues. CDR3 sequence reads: CASSLVRRANEQFF. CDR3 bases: TGTGCCAGCAGCTTAGTTAGGAGGGCCAATGAGCAGTTCTTC.

This CDR3 is CATSRRDGGREKNIQYF. DNA for the CDR3: TGTGCCACCAGCCGCAGGGATGGGGGCAGGGAGAAAAACATTCAGTACTTC. V is TRBV15 and J is TRBJ2-4, with a possible D match to TRBD1 (6 bases). Trimming took off 5 bases at V and 4 bases at J, with 21 bases between the two ends. CDR1 and CDR2 from the germline V gene are LNHNV and YYDKDF (reference sequence). The CDR3 is 17 residues long.

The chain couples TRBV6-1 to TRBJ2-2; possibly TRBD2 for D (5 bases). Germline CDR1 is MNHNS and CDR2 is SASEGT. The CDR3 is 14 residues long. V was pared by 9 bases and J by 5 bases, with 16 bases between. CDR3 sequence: CASRVRGSTGELFF. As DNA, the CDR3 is TGTGCCAGTAGAGTCCGGGGAAGTACCGGGGAGCTGTTTTTT.

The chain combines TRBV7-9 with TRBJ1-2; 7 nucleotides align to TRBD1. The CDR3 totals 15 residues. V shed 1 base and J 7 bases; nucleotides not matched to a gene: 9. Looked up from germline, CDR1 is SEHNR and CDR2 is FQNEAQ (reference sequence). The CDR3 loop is CASSLVDTGAGGYTF. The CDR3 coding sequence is TGTGCCAGCAGCTTAGTCGATACAGGGGCCGGTGGCTACACCTTC. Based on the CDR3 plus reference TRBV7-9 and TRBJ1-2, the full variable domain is DTGVSQNPRHKITKRGQNVTFRCDPISEHNRLYWYRQTLGQGPEFLTYFQNEAQLEKSRLLSDRFSAERPKGSFSTLEIQRTEQGDSAMYLCASSLVDTGAGGYTFGSGTRLTVV.

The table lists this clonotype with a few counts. The CDR3 loop reads CSAIRTAKETQYF. The CDR3 nucleotides are TGCAGCGCAATAAGGACAGCCAAAGAGACCCAGTACTTC. V and J are TRBV29-1 and TRBJ2-5; possible D gene TRBD1, 6 bases. This CDR3 spans 13 amino acids. Trimming removed 7 bases at V and 3 bases at J, with 15 bases between. Germline V gene sequence: CDR1 SQVTM, CDR2 ANQGSEA.

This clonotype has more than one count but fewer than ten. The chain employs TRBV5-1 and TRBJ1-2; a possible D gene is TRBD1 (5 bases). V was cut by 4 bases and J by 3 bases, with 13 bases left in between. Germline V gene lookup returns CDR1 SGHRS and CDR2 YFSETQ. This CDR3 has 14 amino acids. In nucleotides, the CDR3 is TGCGCCAGCAGCCGCCGGGGGGGAGACTATGGCTACACCTTC. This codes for CASSRRGGDYGYTF.

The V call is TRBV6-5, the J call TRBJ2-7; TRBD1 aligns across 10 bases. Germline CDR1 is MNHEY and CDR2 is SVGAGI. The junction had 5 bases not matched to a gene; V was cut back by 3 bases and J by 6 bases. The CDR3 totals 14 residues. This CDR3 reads CASSYWGQGSEQYF. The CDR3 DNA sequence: TGTGCCAGCAGTTATTGGGGACAGGGGTCCGAGCAGTACTTC.

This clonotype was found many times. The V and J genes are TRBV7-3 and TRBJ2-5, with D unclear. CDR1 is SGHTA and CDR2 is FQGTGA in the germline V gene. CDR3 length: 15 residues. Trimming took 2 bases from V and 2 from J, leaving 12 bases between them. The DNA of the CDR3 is TGTGCCAGCAGCTTAGGAGTAGGGTTACAAGAGACCCAGTACTTC. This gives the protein CASSLGVGLQETQYF.

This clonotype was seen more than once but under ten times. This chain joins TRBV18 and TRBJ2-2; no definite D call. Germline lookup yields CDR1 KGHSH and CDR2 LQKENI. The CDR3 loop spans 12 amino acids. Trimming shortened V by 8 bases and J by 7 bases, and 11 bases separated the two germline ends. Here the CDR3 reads CASPSLVGELFF. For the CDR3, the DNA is TGTGCCAGCCCGTCCTTGGTCGGGGAGCTGTTTTTT.

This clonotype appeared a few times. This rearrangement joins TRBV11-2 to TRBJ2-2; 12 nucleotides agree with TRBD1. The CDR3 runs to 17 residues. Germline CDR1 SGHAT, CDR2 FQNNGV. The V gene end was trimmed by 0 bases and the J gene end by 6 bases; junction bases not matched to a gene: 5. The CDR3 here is CASSLDGTGGASGELFF. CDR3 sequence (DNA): TGTGCCAGCAGCTTAGATGGGACAGGGGGCGCCTCCGGGGAGCTGTTTTTT.

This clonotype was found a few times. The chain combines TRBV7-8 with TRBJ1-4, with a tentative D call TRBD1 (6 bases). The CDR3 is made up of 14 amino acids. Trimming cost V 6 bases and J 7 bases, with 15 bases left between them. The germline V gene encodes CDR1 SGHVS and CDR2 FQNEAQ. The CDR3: CASREGGDLEKLFF. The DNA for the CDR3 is TGTGCCAGCAGGGAGGGGGGGGATCTTGAAAAACTGTTTTTT.